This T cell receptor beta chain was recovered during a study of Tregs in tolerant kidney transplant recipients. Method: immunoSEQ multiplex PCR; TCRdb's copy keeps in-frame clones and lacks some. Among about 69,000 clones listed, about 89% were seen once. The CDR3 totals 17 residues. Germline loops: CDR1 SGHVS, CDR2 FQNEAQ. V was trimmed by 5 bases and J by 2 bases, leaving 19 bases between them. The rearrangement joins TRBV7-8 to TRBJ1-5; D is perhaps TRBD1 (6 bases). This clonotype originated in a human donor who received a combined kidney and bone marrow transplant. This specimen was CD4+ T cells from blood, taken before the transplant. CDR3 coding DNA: TGTGCCAGCAGCCCCAAGGGTGGGGGCAGGGGCAATCAGCCCCAGCATTTT. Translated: CASSPKGGGRGNQPQHF.